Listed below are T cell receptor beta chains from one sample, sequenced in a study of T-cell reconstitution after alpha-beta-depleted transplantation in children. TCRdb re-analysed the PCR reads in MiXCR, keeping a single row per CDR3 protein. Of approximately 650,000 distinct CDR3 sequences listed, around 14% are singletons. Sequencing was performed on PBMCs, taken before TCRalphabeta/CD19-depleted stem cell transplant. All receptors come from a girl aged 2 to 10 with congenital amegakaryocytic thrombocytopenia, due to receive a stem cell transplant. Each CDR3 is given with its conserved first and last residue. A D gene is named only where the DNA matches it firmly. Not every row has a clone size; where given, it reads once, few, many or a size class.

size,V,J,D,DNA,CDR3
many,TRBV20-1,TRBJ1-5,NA,TGCAGTGCTAGACCCTCGGGAGGGACGAGCAATCAGCCCCAGCATTTT,CSARPSGGTSNQPQHF
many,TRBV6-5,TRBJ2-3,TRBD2,TGTGCCAGCAAGTTTAGCGGGACAGATACGCAGTATTTT,CASKFSGTDTQYF
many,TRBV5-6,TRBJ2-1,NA,TGTGCCAGCAGTAACTGGGGGTATCAAGAGCGGTTCTTC,CASSNWGYQERFF
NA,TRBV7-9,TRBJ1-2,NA,TGTGCCAGCAGCTTATGGAAGGGAGACCCCGGTGGCTACACCTTC,CASSLWKGDPGGYTF
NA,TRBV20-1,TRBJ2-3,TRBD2,TGCAGTGCTCAGGTTCCGGGACTAGTTGACGATACGCAGTATTTT,CSAQVPGLVDDTQYF
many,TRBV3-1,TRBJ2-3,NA,TGTGCCAGCAGCCAAGACACAGATACGCAGTATTTT,CASSQDTDTQYF
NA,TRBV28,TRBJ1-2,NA,TGTGCCAGCAGTCCTCCTCTCAGGGGTGGCTACACCTTC,CASSPPLRGGYTF
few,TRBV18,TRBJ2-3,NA,TGTGCCAGCGCTTCCGAGTCGACAGATACGCAGTATTTT,CASASESTDTQYF
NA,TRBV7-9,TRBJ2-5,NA,TGTGCCAGCAGCTTAGATCAGGGGCGGAAAGAGACCCAGTACTTC,CASSLDQGRKETQYF
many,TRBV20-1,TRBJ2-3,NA,TGCAGTGCTAGAGTTCGGGGGAGTAATACGCAGTATTTT,CSARVRGSNTQYF
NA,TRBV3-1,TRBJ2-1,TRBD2,TGTGCCTCCAGCCAAGCTGACATCCAGCGGGGAAATAGCGGGGAGCAGTTCTTC,CASSQADIQRGNSGEQFF
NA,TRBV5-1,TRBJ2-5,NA,TGCGCCAGCAGCTTGGCTTGGGCGGAAGAGACCCAGTACTTC,CASSLAWAEETQYF
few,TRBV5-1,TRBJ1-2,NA,TGCGCCAGCAGCTTATTTGGGCGGGAAGCCTGGGGCAACTCCTTCGGCTACACCTTC,CASSLFGREAWGNSFGYTF
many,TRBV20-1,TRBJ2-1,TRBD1,TGCAGTGCTAGAGATAAGGGGGCCTTTCACGGGAATGAGCAGTTCTTC,CSARDKGAFHGNEQFF
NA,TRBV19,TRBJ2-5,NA,TGTGCCAGTTCCAGGGTACGGCAGGGGCGAACCGACCAAGAGACCCAGTACTTC,CASSRVRQGRTDQETQYF
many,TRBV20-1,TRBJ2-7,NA,TGCAGTGCTACCCACCCATTCGGGGTCTCCTACGAGCAGTACTTC,CSATHPFGVSYEQYF
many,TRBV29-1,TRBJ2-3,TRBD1,TGCAGCGTCCTGGGGGTGAACGGGACAGGCACAGATACGCAGTATTTT,CSVLGVNGTGTDTQYF
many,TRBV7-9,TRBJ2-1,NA,TGTGCCAGCAGCTTAGATGGGAGCGGGTCTGCCTACAATGAGCAGTTCTTC,CASSLDGSGSAYNEQFF
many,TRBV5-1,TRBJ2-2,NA,TGCGCCAGCAGCTTGGTTAGCTCCTACACCGGGGAGCTGTTTTTT,CASSLVSSYTGELFF
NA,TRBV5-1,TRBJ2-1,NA,TGCGCCAGCAGCTTGGAGTGGAACAATGAGCAGTTCTTC,CASSLEWNNEQFF
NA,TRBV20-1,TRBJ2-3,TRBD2,TGCAGTGCCTCGGGGACTAGCGAGAGGGGGGATACGCAGTATTTT,CSASGTSERGDTQYF
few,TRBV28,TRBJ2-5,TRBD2,TGTGCCAGCACGGGAGGTAGGGTCTACCAAGAGACCCAGTACTTC,CASTGGRVYQETQYF
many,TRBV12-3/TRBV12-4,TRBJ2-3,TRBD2,TGTGCCAGCAGGCTTGTACTAGCGGGAGAAACAGATACGCAGTATTTT,CASRLVLAGETDTQYF
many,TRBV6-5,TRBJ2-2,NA,TGTGCCAGCAGTTATGAGTTCGAGTTGAACACCGGGGAGCTGTTTTTT,CASSYEFELNTGELFF
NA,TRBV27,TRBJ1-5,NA,TGTGCCAGCAGTTTAACGACAGGCACTCGGCAGCCCCAGCATTTT,CASSLTTGTRQPQHF
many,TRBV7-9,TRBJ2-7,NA,TGTGCCAGCAGCTTAGCTTCCAGGGACGAGCAGTACTTC,CASSLASRDEQYF
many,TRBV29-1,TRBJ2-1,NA,TGCAGCGAAAAGAATGAGCAGTTCTTC,CSEKNEQFF
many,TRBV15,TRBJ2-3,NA,TGTGCCACCAGCAGAGATAGAGCGTCGTCTAGCACAGATACGCAGTATTTT,CATSRDRASSSTDTQYF
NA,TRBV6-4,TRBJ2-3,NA,TGTGCCAGCAGACCCCCCCCGGGCGGGAGACCGACAGGGCATCGCACAGATACGCAGTATTTT,CASRPPPGGRPTGHRTDTQYF
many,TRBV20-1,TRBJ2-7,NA,TGCAGTGCTAGAAAACGGGACTTGAGCTCCTACGAGCAGTACTTC,CSARKRDLSSYEQYF
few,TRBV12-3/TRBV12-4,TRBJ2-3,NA,TGTGCCAGCAGTTTCCCCCTCGGGAGAGACGGATATCGCACAGATACGCAGTATTTT,CASSFPLGRDGYRTDTQYF
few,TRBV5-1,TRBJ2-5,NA,TGCGCCAGCAGCTTGGAGGGACGCGAAGAGACCCAGTACTTC,CASSLEGREETQYF
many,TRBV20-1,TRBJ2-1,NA,TGCAGTGCTCTGGGACTGGAATACAATGAGCAGTTCTTC,CSALGLEYNEQFF
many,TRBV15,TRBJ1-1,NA,TGTGCCACCAGCAGAGAGGACAAACCCACTGAAGCTTTCTTT,CATSREDKPTEAFF
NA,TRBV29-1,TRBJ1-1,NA,TGCAGCGTTGAAGTACAGACTGAAGCTTTCTTT,CSVEVQTEAFF
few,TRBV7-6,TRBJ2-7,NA,TGTGCCAGCAGCTTAAGGGCGGTCTCCTACGAGCAGTACTTC,CASSLRAVSYEQYF
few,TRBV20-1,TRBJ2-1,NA,TGCAGTGCTAGAGAGGGGGGAGGTCGCTACAATGAGCAGTTCTTC,CSAREGGGRYNEQFF
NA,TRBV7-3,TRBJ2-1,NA,TGTGCCAGCAGCTTAATCCTAGCGAGATACAATGAGCAGTTCTTC,CASSLILARYNEQFF
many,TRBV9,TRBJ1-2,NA,TGTGCCAGCAGCCACCCCCTCGGAAACTATGGCTACACCTTC,CASSHPLGNYGYTF
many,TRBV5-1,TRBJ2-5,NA,TGCGCCAGCAGCTTGGGACGGGAGACCCAGTACTTC,CASSLGRETQYF
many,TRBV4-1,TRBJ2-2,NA,TGCGCCAGCAGCCAGAACAGCCTGAACACCGGGGAGCTGTTTTTT,CASSQNSLNTGELFF
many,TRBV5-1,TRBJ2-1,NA,TGCGCCAGCACCTTCACAGGCTTCTCCTACAATGAGCAGTTCTTC,CASTFTGFSYNEQFF
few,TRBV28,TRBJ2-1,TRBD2,TGTGCCAGCAGTTTTCTAGCGGGAGGAATTTCCTACAATGAGCAGTTCTTC,CASSFLAGGISYNEQFF
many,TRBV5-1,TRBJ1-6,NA,TGCGCCAGCAGCTTGGAGACGGTGAATTCACCCCTCCACTTT,CASSLETVNSPLHF
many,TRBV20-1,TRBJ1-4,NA,TGCAGTGCCGGCCCCCGGGACGCCAGGTTTCAGTCGACGGAAAAACTGTTTTTT,CSAGPRDARFQSTEKLFF